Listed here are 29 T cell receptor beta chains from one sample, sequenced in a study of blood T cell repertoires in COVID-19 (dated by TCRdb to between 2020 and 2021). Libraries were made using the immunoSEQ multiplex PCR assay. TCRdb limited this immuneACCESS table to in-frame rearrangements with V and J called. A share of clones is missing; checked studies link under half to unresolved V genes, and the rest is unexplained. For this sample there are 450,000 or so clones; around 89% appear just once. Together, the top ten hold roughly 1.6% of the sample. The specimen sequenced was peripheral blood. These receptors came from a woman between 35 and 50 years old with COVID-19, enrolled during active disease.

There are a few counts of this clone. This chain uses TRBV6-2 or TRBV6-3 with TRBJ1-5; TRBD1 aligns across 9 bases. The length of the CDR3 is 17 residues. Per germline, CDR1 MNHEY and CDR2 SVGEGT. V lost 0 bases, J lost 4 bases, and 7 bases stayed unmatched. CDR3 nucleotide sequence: TGTGCCAGCAGTTACTCGACCGGGACAGGGCGAAATCAGCCCCAGCATTTT. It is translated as CASSYSTGTGRNQPQHF.

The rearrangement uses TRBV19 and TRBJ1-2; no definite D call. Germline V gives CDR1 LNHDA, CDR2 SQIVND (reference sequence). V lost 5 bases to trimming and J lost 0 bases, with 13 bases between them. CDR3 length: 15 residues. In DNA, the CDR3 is TGTGCCAGTAGTTTTCAGGTTTTGGCTAACTATGGCTACACCTTC. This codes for CASSFQVLANYGYTF.

Here the CDR3 DNA reads TGTGCCAGCAGCTCCCGGACTAGCGGGTACAATGAGCAGTTCTTC. Protein product: CASSSRTSGYNEQFF. The J gene is TRBJ2-1, the V gene TRBV7-2; 11 positions agree with TRBD2. The germline CDR1 and CDR2 sequences are SGHTA and FQGNSA. The junction had 3 bases not matched to a gene; V was cut back by 4 bases and J by 4 bases. CDR3 length equals 15 residues.

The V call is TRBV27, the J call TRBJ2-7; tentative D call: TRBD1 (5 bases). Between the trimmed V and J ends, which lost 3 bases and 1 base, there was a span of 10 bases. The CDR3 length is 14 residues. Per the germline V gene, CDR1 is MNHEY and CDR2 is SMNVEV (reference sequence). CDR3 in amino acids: CASSFITGSYEQYF. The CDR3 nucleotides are TGTGCCAGCAGTTTCATCACAGGATCCTACGAGCAGTACTTC.

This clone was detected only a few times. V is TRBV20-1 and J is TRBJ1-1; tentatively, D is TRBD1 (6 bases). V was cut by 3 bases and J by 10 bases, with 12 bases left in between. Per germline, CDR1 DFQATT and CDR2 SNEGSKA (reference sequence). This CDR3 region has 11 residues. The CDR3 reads CSARREGGAFF. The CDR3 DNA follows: TGCAGTGCTAGGCGTGAAGGGGGAGCTTTCTTT.

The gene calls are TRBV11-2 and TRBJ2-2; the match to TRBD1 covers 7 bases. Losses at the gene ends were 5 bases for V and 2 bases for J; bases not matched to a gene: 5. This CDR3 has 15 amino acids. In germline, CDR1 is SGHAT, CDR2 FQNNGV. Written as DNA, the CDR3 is TGTGCCAGCAGCAACAGGGGCTTTAACACCGGGGAGCTGTTTTTT. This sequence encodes CASSNRGFNTGELFF.

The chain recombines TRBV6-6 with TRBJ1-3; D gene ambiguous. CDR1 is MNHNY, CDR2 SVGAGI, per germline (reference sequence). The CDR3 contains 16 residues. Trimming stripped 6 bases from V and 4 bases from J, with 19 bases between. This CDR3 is CASSPTGGESGNTIYF. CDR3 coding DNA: TGTGCCAGCAGCCCCACCGGCGGGGAATCCGGAAACACCATATATTTT.

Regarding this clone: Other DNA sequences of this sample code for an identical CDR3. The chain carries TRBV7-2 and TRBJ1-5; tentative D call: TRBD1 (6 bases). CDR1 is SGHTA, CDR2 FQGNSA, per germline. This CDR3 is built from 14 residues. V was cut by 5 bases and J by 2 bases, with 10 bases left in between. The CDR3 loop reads CASSLTGGNQPQHF. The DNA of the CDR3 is TGTGCCAGCAGCCTGACAGGTGGCAATCAGCCCCAGCATTTT.

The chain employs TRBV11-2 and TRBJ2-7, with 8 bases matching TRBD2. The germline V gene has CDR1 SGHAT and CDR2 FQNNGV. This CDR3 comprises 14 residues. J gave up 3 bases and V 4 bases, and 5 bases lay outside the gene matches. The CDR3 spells CASSSGLAVYEQYF. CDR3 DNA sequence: TGTGCCAGCAGCTCAGGACTAGCCGTCTACGAGCAGTACTTC.

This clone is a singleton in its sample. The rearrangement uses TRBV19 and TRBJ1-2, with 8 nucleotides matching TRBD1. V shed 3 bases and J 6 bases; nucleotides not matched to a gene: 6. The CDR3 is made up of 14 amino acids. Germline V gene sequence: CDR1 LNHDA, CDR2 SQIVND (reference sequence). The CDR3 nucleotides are TGTGCCAGTAGTATGGGAGCAGGGGGCAATGGCTACACCTTC. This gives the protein CASSMGAGGNGYTF.

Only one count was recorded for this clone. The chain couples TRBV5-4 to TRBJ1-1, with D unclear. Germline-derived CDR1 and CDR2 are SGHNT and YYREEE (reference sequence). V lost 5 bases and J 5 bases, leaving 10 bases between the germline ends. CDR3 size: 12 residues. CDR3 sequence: CASREDFTEAFF. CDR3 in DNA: TGTGCCAGCAGAGAGGACTTTACTGAAGCTTTCTTT.

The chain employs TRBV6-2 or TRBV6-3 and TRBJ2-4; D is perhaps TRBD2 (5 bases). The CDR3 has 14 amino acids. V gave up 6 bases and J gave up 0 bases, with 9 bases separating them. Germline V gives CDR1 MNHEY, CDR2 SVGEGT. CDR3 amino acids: CASSPGLAKNIQYF. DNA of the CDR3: TGTGCCAGCAGCCCTGGACTAGCCAAAAACATTCAGTACTTC.

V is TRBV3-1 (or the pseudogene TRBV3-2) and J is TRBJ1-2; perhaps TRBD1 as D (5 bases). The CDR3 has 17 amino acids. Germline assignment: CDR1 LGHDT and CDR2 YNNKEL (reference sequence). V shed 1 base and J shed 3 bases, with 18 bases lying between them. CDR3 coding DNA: TGTGCCAGCAGCCAAGGCGGCAGGGATTTCCGATACTATGGCTACACCTTC. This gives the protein CASSQGGRDFRYYGYTF.

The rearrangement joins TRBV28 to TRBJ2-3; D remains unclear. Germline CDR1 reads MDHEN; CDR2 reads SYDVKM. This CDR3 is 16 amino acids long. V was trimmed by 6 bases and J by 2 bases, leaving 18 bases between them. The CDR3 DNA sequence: TGTGCCAGCAGCCCCGCATGGCGGTCCCCCACAGATACGCAGTATTTT. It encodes CASSPAWRSPTDTQYF.

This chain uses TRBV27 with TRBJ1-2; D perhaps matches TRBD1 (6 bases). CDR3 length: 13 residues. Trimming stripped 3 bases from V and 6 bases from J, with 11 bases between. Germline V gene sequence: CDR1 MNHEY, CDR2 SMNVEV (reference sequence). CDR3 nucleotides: TGTGCCAGCAGTTTTTCCCCAGGGGATGGCTACACCTTC. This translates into CASSFSPGDGYTF.

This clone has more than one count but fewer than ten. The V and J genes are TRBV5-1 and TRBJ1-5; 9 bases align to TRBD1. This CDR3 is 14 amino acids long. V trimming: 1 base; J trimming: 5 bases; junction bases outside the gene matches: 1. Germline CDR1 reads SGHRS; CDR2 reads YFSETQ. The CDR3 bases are TGCGCCAGCAGCTTGCGACAGGGGGATCAGCCCCAGCATTTT. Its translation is CASSLRQGDQPQHF.

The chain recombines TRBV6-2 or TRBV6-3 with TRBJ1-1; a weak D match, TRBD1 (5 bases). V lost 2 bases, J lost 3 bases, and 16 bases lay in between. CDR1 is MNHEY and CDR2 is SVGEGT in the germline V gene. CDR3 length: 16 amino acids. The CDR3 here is CASSYQGHIGYTEAFF. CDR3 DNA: TGTGCCAGCAGTTACCAAGGACATATAGGATACACTGAAGCTTTCTTT.

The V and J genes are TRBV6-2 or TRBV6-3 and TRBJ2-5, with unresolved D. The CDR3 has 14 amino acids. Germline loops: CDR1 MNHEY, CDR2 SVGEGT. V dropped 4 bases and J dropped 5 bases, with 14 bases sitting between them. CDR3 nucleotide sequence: TGTGCCAGCAGTTCAGTGGCTAGTTGGGAGACCCAGTACTTC. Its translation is CASSSVASWETQYF.

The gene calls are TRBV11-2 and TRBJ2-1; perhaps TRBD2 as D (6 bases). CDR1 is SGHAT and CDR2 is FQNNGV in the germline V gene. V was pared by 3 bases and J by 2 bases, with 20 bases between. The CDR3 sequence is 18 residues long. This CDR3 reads CASSLDYRGGKTYNEQFF. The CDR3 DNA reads TGTGCCAGCAGCTTGGATTATAGGGGCGGGAAAACCTACAATGAGCAGTTCTTC.

The CDR3 loop reads CASSKGAGGPVSTDTQYF. The CDR3 nucleotides read TGTGCCAGTAGTAAAGGAGCGGGAGGGCCTGTGAGCACAGATACGCAGTATTTT. The chain links TRBV19 to TRBJ2-3, with TRBD2 identical over 10 bases. The V gene end was trimmed by 4 bases and the J gene end by 0 bases; junction bases not matched to a gene: 10. Germline-derived CDR1 and CDR2 are LNHDA and SQIVND (reference sequence). CDR3 length: 18 residues.

The CDR3 region is CASSLGRGGDTQYF. DNA of the CDR3: TGTGCCAGCAGTTTAGGCCGCGGCGGGGATACGCAGTATTTT. The chain employs TRBV27 and TRBJ2-3, with D maybe TRBD2 (5 bases). Germline CDR1 and CDR2: MNHEY and SMNVEV (reference sequence). The CDR3 is 14 residues long. V lost 2 bases to trimming and J lost 6 bases, with 12 bases between them.

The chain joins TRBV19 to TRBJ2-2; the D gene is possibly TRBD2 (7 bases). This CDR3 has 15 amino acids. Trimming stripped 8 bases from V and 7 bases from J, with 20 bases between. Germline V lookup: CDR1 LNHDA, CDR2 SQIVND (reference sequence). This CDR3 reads CASGKPGGAVGELFF. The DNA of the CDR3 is TGTGCCAGTGGGAAACCGGGGGGCGCAGTCGGGGAGCTGTTTTTT.

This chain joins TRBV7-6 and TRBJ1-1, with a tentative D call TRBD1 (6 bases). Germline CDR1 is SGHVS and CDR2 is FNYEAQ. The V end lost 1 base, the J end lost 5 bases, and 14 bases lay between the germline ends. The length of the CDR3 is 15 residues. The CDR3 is CASSLERGAGTEAFF. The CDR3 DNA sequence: TGTGCCAGCAGCTTAGAGCGGGGGGCGGGGACTGAAGCTTTCTTT. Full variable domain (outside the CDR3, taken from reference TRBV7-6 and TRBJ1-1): GAGVSQSPRYKVTKRGQDVALRCDPISGHVSLYWYRQALGQGPEFLTYFNYEAQQDKSGLPNDRFSAERPEGSISTLTIQRTEQRDSAMYRCASSLERGAGTEAFFGQGTRLTVV.

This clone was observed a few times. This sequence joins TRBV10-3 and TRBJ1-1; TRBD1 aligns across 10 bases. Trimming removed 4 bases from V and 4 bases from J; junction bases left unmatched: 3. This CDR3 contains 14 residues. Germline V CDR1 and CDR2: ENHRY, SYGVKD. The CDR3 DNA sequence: TGTGCCATCAGTGGGGACAGGGGATCCACTGAAGCTTTCTTT. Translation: CAISGDRGSTEAFF.

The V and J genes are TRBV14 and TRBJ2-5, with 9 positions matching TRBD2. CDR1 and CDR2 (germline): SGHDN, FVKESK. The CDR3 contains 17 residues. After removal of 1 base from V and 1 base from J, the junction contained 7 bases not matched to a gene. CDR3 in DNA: TGTGCCAGCAGCCAAGTGCGGCTAGCGGGGTTCCAAGAGACCCAGTACTTC. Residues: CASSQVRLAGFQETQYF.

In DNA, the CDR3 is TGTGCCACCAGCAGAGATTTCGGACAGCAAGGGTGGCAAGAGACCCAGTACTTC. Residues: CATSRDFGQQGWQETQYF. The chain employs TRBV15 and TRBJ2-5, with D possibly TRBD1 on 6 matching bases. The CDR3 totals 18 residues. With 0 bases removed from V and 2 bases from J, the gap between germline ends came to 19 bases. Germline CDR1 LNHNV, CDR2 YYDKDF (reference sequence).

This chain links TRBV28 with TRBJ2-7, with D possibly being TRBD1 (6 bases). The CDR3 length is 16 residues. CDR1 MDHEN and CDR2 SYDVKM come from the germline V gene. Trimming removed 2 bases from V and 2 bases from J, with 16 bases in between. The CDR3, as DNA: TGTGCCAGCAGTTTACAATCGGCAGGGGATACCTACGAGCAGTACTTC. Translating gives CASSLQSAGDTYEQYF.

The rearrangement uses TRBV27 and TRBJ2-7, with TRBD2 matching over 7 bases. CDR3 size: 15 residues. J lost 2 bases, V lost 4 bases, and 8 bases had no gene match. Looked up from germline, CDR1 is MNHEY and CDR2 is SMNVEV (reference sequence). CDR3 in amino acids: CASSSTGGITYEQYF. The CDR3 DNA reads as TGTGCCAGCAGTTCCACGGGAGGCATAACCTACGAGCAGTACTTC.

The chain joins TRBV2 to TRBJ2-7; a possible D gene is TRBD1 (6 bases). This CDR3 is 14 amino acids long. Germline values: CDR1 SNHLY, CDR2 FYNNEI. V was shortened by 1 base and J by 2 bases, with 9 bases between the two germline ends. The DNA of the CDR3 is TGTGCCAGCAGTGAAGGCCGGACAGCCTACGAGCAGTACTTC. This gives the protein CASSEGRTAYEQYF.